This T cell receptor (beta chain) was identified in a study of shared clonotypes between healthy human individuals. At the level of the study: There were three CD4 naive, three CD4 memory, two CD8 naive and one CD8 memory plates per donor.

On this clone itself: Its ends do not fully match the called genes, so a read error is possible.

Germline CDR1 reads SNHLY; CDR2 reads FYNNEI. The CDR3 has 9 amino acids. Using approximately 190 ng DNA, approximately 27,000 T cell genomes, the sorted-subset replicate PCRs were run. Profiling relied on immunoSEQ multiplex PCR, and the TCRdb table lists in-frame clones only, not all of them. Of millions of clones listed, 90% to 95% are singletons. The chain recombines TRBV2 with TRBJ1-2, with no clear D. The sequence was collected from a man aged 18 to 29 in good health. Material: naive CD4+ T cells sorted from blood. Subset denoted: CD45RA+ positively selected. The chain's CDR3 is CASSDEAFF. The CDR3, as DNA: TGTGCCAGCAGTGATGAGGCCTTCTTC. Variable domain in full (rest from reference TRBV2 and TRBJ1-2): EPEVTQTPSHQVTQMGQEVILRCVPISNHLYFYWYRQILGQKVEFLVSFYNNEISEKSEIFDDQFSVERPDGSNFTLKIRSTKLEDSAMYFCASSDEAFFGSGTRLTVV.